The rows below give T cell receptor beta chains drawn from one sample of a study of early stage breast cancer tumors. Repertoires were generated with immunoSEQ multiplex PCR, while TCRdb's copy carries only in-frame clones and drops some. The sample has fewer than 30,000 clones; approximately 54% are singletons. The source material was breast tumor tissue. Receptors were obtained from a person in their fifties with breast cancer. Both conserved end residues are part of each CDR3. D genes are given only for firm matches. Size is stated for part of the rows, as once, few or many counts, or as a class when the clone is expanded.

-,TRBV11-2,TRBJ1-1,-,TGTGCCAGCAGCTTAGATGGTGGAGGGATTACTGAAGCTTTCTTT,CASSLDGGGITEAFF
-,TRBV20-1,TRBJ2-5,-,TGCAGTGCTAGTACAGAGACCCAGTACTTC,CSASTETQYF
-,TRBV7-9,TRBJ1-4,-,TGTGCCAGCAGCAATACCGGGGCCTCGATAGTTAACTTT,CASSNTGASIVNF
-,TRBV5-6,TRBJ2-7,-,TGTGCCAGCAGCTCGACAGACAGTTCCTACGAGCAGTACTTC,CASSSTDSSYEQYF
-,TRBV19,TRBJ1-5,few,TGTGCCAGTAGTACAGGGAGGGGGGTCAATCAGCCCCAGCATTTT,CASSTGRGVNQPQHF
-,TRBV7-9,TRBJ1-4,few,TGTGCCAGCAGCTTAGATTTCGGGCGTAATGAAAAACTGTTTTTT,CASSLDFGRNEKLFF
-,TRBV7-2,TRBJ2-7,-,TGTGCCAGCAGTACCGGACCGTCTTACGAGCAGTACTTC,CASSTGPSYEQYF
TRBD2,TRBV19,TRBJ2-7,-,TGTGCCAGTAGTATAGAGGGACTAGCGGGGTCCGAGCAGTACTTC,CASSIEGLAGSEQYF
-,TRBV19,TRBJ2-1,-,TGTGCCAGTACCATGGGGGACCTAGGGATCCTTGGGAATGAGCAGTTCTTC,CASTMGDLGILGNEQFF
-,TRBV18,TRBJ1-4,-,TGTGCCAGCTCACCAGCGGGCGCAAGACGTGCAACTAATGAAAAACTGTTTTTT,CASSPAGARRATNEKLFF
-,TRBV5-1,TRBJ2-5,-,TGCGCCAGCAGCTTGTCTCCGCGGGAGACCCAGTACTTC,CASSLSPRETQYF
-,TRBV29-1,TRBJ2-3,-,TGCAGCGGATCAGGTCTCGATACGCAGTATTTT,CSGSGLDTQYF
TRBD1,TRBV6-5,TRBJ2-7,medium-sized,TGTGCCAGCACCTCCCAAGACAGGGGCGGATACGAGCAGTACTTC,CASTSQDRGGYEQYF
-,TRBV7-9,TRBJ1-1,-,TGTGCCAGCAGCCGACGACCCCTTCAGCTAATGAACACTGAAGCTTTCTTT,CASSRRPLQLMNTEAFF
-,TRBV6-6,TRBJ2-7,-,TGTGCCAGCAGTTATGACAGGAACTCCTACGAGCAGTACTTC,CASSYDRNSYEQYF
TRBD1,TRBV19,TRBJ1-2,few,TGTGCCAGTCAATACGGAGCCCCGGGACAGGGGATCTATGGCTACACCTTC,CASQYGAPGQGIYGYTF
-,TRBV27,TRBJ2-2,-,TGTGCCAGCAGTTTATCAGGGGCGCGGGACACCGGGGAGCTGTTTTTT,CASSLSGARDTGELFF
-,TRBV27,TRBJ1-2,-,TGTGCCAGCGGTTCATGGCACTATGGCTACACCTTC,CASGSWHYGYTF
-,TRBV18,TRBJ1-1,few,TGTGCCAGCTCAGCTCAGTTGAACACTGAAGCTTTCTTT,CASSAQLNTEAFF
-,TRBV6-1,TRBJ2-7,-,TGTGCCAGCAGTGAATATACAGGATCCTACGAGCAGTACTTC,CASSEYTGSYEQYF
TRBD1,TRBV7-9,TRBJ2-1,-,TGTGCCAGCAAGGGGGCGGCGGCCTACAATGAGCAGTTCTTC,CASKGAAAYNEQFF
-,TRBV5-5,TRBJ2-3,-,TGTGCCAGCAGCTTGGGAGGGCCGGCAGATACGCAGTATTTT,CASSLGGPADTQYF
-,TRBV25-1,TRBJ1-2,-,TGTGCCAGCAGTGAGGGCGGTAACTATGGCTACACCTTC,CASSEGGNYGYTF
TRBD2,TRBV9,TRBJ2-5,-,TGTGCCAGCAGCCTTGAGGGATTAGCGGGAACAGAGACCCAGTACTTC,CASSLEGLAGTETQYF
TRBD2,TRBV5-1,TRBJ2-2,-,TGCGCCAGCAGCTGGAATAGCGGGAGGACTCGGGAGCTGTTTTTT,CASSWNSGRTRELFF
-,TRBV4-1,TRBJ1-2,-,TGCGCCAGCAGCCAAGATTGGCAGGTGGTGGGTGGCTACACCTTC,CASSQDWQVVGGYTF
-,TRBV5-1,TRBJ2-5,-,TGCGCCAGCAGCTTGGAAAGGGGCGGGGACCAAGAGACCCAGTACTTC,CASSLERGGDQETQYF